A single count supports the clone carrying this T cell receptor (beta chain). As yet, its antigen is unknown. Germline CDR1 and CDR2: SGHNT and YYREEE (reference sequence). Trimming removed 0 bases at V and 6 bases at J, with 16 bases between. The CDR3 consists of 15 residues. The data derive from a study of T cells after posttransplantation cyclophosphamide. Cells defined as naive were viable CD3+CD4+ or CD3+CD8+ and CCR7+CD45RA+CD45RO-CD95-CD27+CD28+. General observations from the study: Recipient CMV seropositivity and CMV reactivation strongly tracked TRB clonality.

TCRdb keeps only in-frame clones here, not all; method: immunoSEQ multiplex PCR. The data contain around 20,000 clones, approximately 98% of them seen just once; the ten biggest clones take up under 0.2%. The chain combines TRBV5-4 with TRBJ2-7, with D perhaps TRBD2 (5 bases). The sample was naive CD4+ T cells sorted from PBMCs. The clonotype comes from a man aged 35 to 55 in good health, CMV-negative, and a related stem cell transplant donor. CDR3: CASSLGSVSGIEQYF. Written as DNA, the CDR3 is TGTGCCAGCAGCTTGGGAAGTGTGTCCGGGATCGAGCAGTACTTC.